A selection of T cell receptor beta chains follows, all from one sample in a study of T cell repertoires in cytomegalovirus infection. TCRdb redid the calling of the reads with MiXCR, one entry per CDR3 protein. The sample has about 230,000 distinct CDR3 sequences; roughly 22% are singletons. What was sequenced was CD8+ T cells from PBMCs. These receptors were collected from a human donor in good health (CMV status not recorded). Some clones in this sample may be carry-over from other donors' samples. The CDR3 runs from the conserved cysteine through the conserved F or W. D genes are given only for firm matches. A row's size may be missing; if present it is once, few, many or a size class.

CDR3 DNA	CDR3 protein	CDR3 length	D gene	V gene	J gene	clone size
TGTGCCAGCAGTTTGGGCGCGGGGGTCAAAACCGGGGAGCTGTTTTTT	CASSLGAGVKTGELFF	16	TRBD2	TRBV12-3/TRBV12-4	TRBJ2-2	NA
TGTGCGAGCCGCCGGGACAACTCCTACGAGCAGTACTTC	CASRRDNSYEQYF	13	NA	TRBV27	TRBJ2-7	NA
TGCGCCAGCAGCCAGGGAAGGGGTCGGGAGCCCCAGCATTTT	CASSQGRGREPQHF	14	NA	TRBV4-1	TRBJ1-5	NA
TGTGCCAGCAGCCCAGTGGACTCCTACAATGAGCAGTTCTTC	CASSPVDSYNEQFF	14	NA	TRBV11-1	TRBJ2-1	few
TGTGCCAGCAGCTTGCCGGGACAGGGGTACAATGAGCAGTTCTTC	CASSLPGQGYNEQFF	15	TRBD1	TRBV7-9	TRBJ2-1	many
TGTGCCAGCAGACCCGGGACAGGGATTACCGAAGCTTTCTTT	CASRPGTGITEAFF	14	TRBD1	TRBV28	TRBJ1-1	many
TGTGCCAGCAGCGTAGTAGGCACTGAAGCTTTCTTT	CASSVVGTEAFF	12	NA	TRBV9	TRBJ1-1	NA
TGTGCCAGCAGTTACGGGTCTCGAAGCACAGATACGCAGTATTTT	CASSYGSRSTDTQYF	15	NA	TRBV12-3/TRBV12-4	TRBJ2-3	few
TGTGCCAGCAGCCACGGGACATCTAACTATGGCTACACCTTC	CASSHGTSNYGYTF	14	NA	TRBV13	TRBJ1-2	NA
TGTGCCACTAGGGACGGCGAGGCTGAAGCTTTCTTT	CATRDGEAEAFF	12	NA	TRBV19	TRBJ1-1	NA
TGTGCCAGCAGTTTATCGGGACACTCCGAAGAGACCCAGTACTTC	CASSLSGHSEETQYF	15	NA	TRBV27	TRBJ2-5	NA
TGCAGCGTTGCGGGAGTGGGTGAGACCCAGTACTTC	CSVAGVGETQYF	12	NA	TRBV29-1	TRBJ2-5	NA
TGTGCCAGCAGCTTAGTGCACCGACTAGCGGGGGACTCCTCGTCCTACAATGAGCAGTTCTTC	CASSLVHRLAGDSSSYNEQFF	21	TRBD2	TRBV7-9	TRBJ2-1	many
TGTGCCAGCAGCTCAATAGGGGGTACGCTAGCGCTCCACAATGAGCAGTTCTTC	CASSSIGGTLALHNEQFF	18	NA	TRBV7-3	TRBJ2-1	NA
TGTGCCAGCAGCCAATTGGGGGGAACCACAGATACGCAGTATTTT	CASSQLGGTTDTQYF	15	NA	TRBV7-2	TRBJ2-3	many
TGTGCCAGCAGGGGACTAGCGGGGGGAAGAGACGAGCAGTACTTC	CASRGLAGGRDEQYF	15	TRBD2	TRBV12-3/TRBV12-4	TRBJ2-7	many
TGTGCCAGCAAACCTATTAGCGGGGGGCCAGTTAATGAGCAGTTCTTC	CASKPISGGPVNEQFF	16	TRBD2	TRBV12-3/TRBV12-4	TRBJ2-1	NA
TGTGCCAGCTGCCCGGCGGGACAGCATAACTATGGCTACACCTTC	CASCPAGQHNYGYTF	15	TRBD1	TRBV12-3/TRBV12-4	TRBJ1-2	few
TGTGCCAGCAGCTGGGGGGATGGGATCAATCAGCCCCAGCATTTT	CASSWGDGINQPQHF	15	NA	TRBV7-2	TRBJ1-5	NA
TGTGCCAGCAGACAGGGACAGGCTCACTCCTACGAGCAGTACTTC	CASRQGQAHSYEQYF	15	TRBD1	TRBV2	TRBJ2-7	NA